The source of this T cell receptor beta chain is a study of blood T cell repertoires in COVID-19. The overall study: PBMCs, B-cell-depleted T cells, or T cells provided the cDNA or gDNA that made up the material.

TCRdb keeps only in-frame clones here, not all; method: immunoSEQ multiplex PCR. Of about 670,000 clones in the sample, 70% to 90% were seen once. This CDR3 region has 17 residues. The ends lost 3 bases at V and 1 base at J; junction bases unmatched: 11. Germline CDR1 and CDR2: SGHVS and FNYEAQ. The material sequenced was peripheral blood. This receptor was obtained from a woman under 30 with acute or convalescent COVID-19. This chain joins TRBV7-6 and TRBJ1-1, with TRBD1 matching over 7 bases. CDR3 nucleotide sequence: TGTGCCAGCAGCTTTCCTCGCGTAGGGGGCGCGAACACTGAAGCTTTCTTT. It codes for CASSFPRVGGANTEAFF.